The rows below give T cell receptor beta chains drawn from one sample of a study of CD8+CD57+ T cells in acquired aplastic anemia. TCRdb analysed the reads with MiXCR anew, one entry per CDR3 protein. The sample contains 250,000 to 300,000 distinct CDR3 sequences, around 60% of which appear only once. The sample taken for sequencing was sorted CD4+, CD8+, or CD8+CD57+ T cells (not recorded which) from PBMCs. The source is a human donor with severe aplastic anemia or a healthy control (not recorded which). Both conserved end residues are part of each CDR3. The D gene is left open where the match is weak. Size is omitted from some rows. Given values are once, few, many or a class for expanded clones.

cdr3_nt cdr3_aa j_call v_call d_call clone_size
TGCAGCGCCGTCGGCGGGAGCGTTTACGAGCAGTACTTC CSAVGGSVYEQYF TRBJ2-7 TRBV29-1 TRBD2 NA
TGTGCCAGCAGCTTAGGGGCAGCCGAGCAGTACTTC CASSLGAAEQYF TRBJ2-7 TRBV7-6 NA few
TGCAGTGCTAGAGATCAGGAGGGTAGGGGGGGTTACGAGCAGTACTTC CSARDQEGRGGYEQYF TRBJ2-7 TRBV20-1 NA NA
TGCGCCAGCAGCTTGGGGGGGACTAGCACTTGGGGCACCGGGGAGCTGTTTTTT CASSLGGTSTWGTGELFF TRBJ2-2 TRBV5-1 TRBD2 NA
TGTGCCAGCAGCGTAGAAGGTGAGCCGGACACAGATACGCAGTATTTT CASSVEGEPDTDTQYF TRBJ2-3 TRBV9 NA NA
TGTGCCAGCAGTGAACAGGGGCTCTCGAAGAATTCACCCCTCCACTTT CASSEQGLSKNSPLHF TRBJ1-6 TRBV28 TRBD1 NA
TGTGCCGGTAACTTCAGGGAGGGAGGCATGAACACTGAAGCTTTCTTT CAGNFREGGMNTEAFF TRBJ1-1 TRBV30 NA few
TGTGCCAGCAGTGAAGGGTTAGGGCTAGCGTCAAACAATGAGCAGTTCTTC CASSEGLGLASNNEQFF TRBJ2-1 TRBV2 NA NA
TGTGCCACCAGTGACCCGGGCCCAGGCCAAGAGACCCAGTACTTC CATSDPGPGQETQYF TRBJ2-5 TRBV24-1 NA NA
TGCAGCGTTCCCAGCGGGGGGGTGGCAAGAACAGATACGCAGTATTTT CSVPSGGVARTDTQYF TRBJ2-3 TRBV29-1 TRBD2 NA
TGTGCCAGTAGTATACCGGGACAGGGAGGCGAGCAGTACTTC CASSIPGQGGEQYF TRBJ2-7 TRBV19 TRBD1 NA
TGCGCCAGCAGGGGAACGGGGGCTAGCACAGATACGCAGTATTTT CASRGTGASTDTQYF TRBJ2-3 TRBV5-1 NA many
TGTGCCAGCAGCCAAGAATGGGGGGTTTCCTACAATGAGCAGTTCTTC CASSQEWGVSYNEQFF TRBJ2-1 TRBV3-1 NA once
TGTGCCAGCAGAGCGATATCGGGGATCACAGATACGCAGTATTTT CASRAISGITDTQYF TRBJ2-3 TRBV6-1 NA NA
TGTGCCAGCAGTGGCTGGACAGGGGATTATAATTCACCCCTCCACTTT CASSGWTGDYNSPLHF TRBJ1-6 TRBV25-1 TRBD1 NA
TGTGCCAGCAGCTCCGTGGGGCAGGGGTATGGCTACACCTTC CASSSVGQGYGYTF TRBJ1-2 TRBV7-9 NA NA
TGTGCCACCAGAGAGCCAGGGGTGGACTATGGCTACACCTTC CATREPGVDYGYTF TRBJ1-2 TRBV24-1 NA many
TGTGCCAGCAGCTACCAAATAGGGGCTCATGAGCAGTTCTTC CASSYQIGAHEQFF TRBJ2-1 TRBV13 NA NA
TGTGCCTGGACCTTAACGTTGACTAAGGGCTACACCTTC CAWTLTLTKGYTF TRBJ1-2 TRBV30 NA few
TGTGCCAGCAGAGATCGGACTGGGAGCTCCTACGAGCAGTACTTC CASRDRTGSSYEQYF TRBJ2-7 TRBV2 NA NA
TGTGCCAGCCGGACTAGCGGGGGCGCAGATACGCAGTATTTT CASRTSGGADTQYF TRBJ2-3 TRBV2 TRBD2 NA
TGTGCCAGTAGTACTACCGGGACATCTAATGAAAAACTGTTTTTT CASSTTGTSNEKLFF TRBJ1-4 TRBV19 NA many
TGTGCCAGCAAGGGGGCCCTGAACACTGAAGCTTTCTTT CASKGALNTEAFF TRBJ1-1 TRBV19 TRBD1 NA
TGTGCCAGCACCGGAGGGCTAGCCAAAAACATTCAGTACTTC CASTGGLAKNIQYF TRBJ2-4 TRBV6-6 NA NA
TGTGCTCAGAAGACAGGGACCAATTCACCCCTCCACTTT CAQKTGTNSPLHF TRBJ1-6 TRBV14 TRBD1 NA
TGTGCCAGTAGTTCCACTAGCGGGTCCTACAATGAGCAGTTCTTC CASSSTSGSYNEQFF TRBJ2-1 TRBV19 TRBD2 many
TGTGCCAGCAGCTTGGATGCTGGGAATTCACCCCTCCACTTT CASSLDAGNSPLHF TRBJ1-6 TRBV5-4 NA NA
TGTGCCACCAGTGAAAGGGGAGTCACCCGCAATGAGCAGTTCTTC CATSERGVTRNEQFF TRBJ2-1 TRBV24-1 NA NA